This TCR beta chain was sequenced during a study of T cell responses to AZD1222 COVID-19 vaccine. Findings and caveats of the study: Repertoires were collected only later (after the peak T cell response had occurred). Spike-specific TCR depth and breadth grew after two AZD1222 doses. Among AZD1222 vaccinees, only six or seven were seropositive at baseline.

The ends were cut back, 0 bases at V and 5 bases at J, with 6 bases in the middle. CDR1 and CDR2 (germline): SGDLS, YYNGEE. The CDR3 loop spans 13 amino acids. Clones were sequenced by immunoSEQ multiplex PCR, and TCRdb holds only the in-frame ones, with some missing. The sample includes about 81,000 clones, around 84% of them seen just once. As regards this clone: Its antigen remains unknown.

The J gene is TRBJ2-1, the V gene TRBV9; D is undetermined. Sequenced material: peripheral blood, taken 28 days after the second AZD1222 dose. This clonotype originated in an adult who received the AZD1222 COVID-19 vaccine. For the CDR3, the DNA is TGTGCCAGCAGCGTAGACTATCACAATGAGCAGTTCTTC. This encodes CASSVDYHNEQFF.